This T cell receptor (beta chain) is drawn from a study of CD8 T cells in ankylosing spondylitis. CDR3 length equals 17 residues. Germline CDR1 is SGHRS and CDR2 is YFSETQ. V shed 0 bases and J shed 2 bases, with 17 bases lying between them. A quantitative 5'-RACE method, one with molecular barcodes, was used to make TCR beta libraries. Each CDR3 protein gets one entry after TCRdb re-called the 5' RACE reads with MiXCR. The table includes just under 350,000 distinct CDR3 sequences, 14% to 15% detected once. Sequenced: blood, either unsorted or a sorted T cell fraction (not recorded which). The clonotype was recovered from a male donor with ankylosing spondylitis or in good health (not recorded which). This chain joins TRBV5-1 and TRBJ1-2, with a weak D call TRBD1 (5 bases). The CDR3 sequence is CASSLEGTNLGNYGYTF. DNA of the CDR3: TGCGCCAGCAGCTTGGAGGGGACTAATCTCGGGAACTATGGCTACACCTTC.